Each of the 19 T cell receptor beta chains below was sequenced from the same sample in a study of T cell responses to AZD1222 COVID-19 vaccine. The assay was immunoSEQ multiplex PCR, and TCRdb's table has in-frame clones only and misses some. The sample holds some 150,000 clones, approximately 90% seen once. The sequences come from peripheral blood, collected 28 days after the second AZD1222 dose. The receptors originated from an adult who received the AZD1222 COVID-19 vaccine.

The chain employs TRBV9 and TRBJ1-1; possible D gene TRBD1, 6 bases. Trimming stripped 3 bases from V and 1 base from J, with 13 bases between. This CDR3 spans 15 amino acids. Germline assignment: CDR1 SGDLS and CDR2 YYNGEE. In DNA form, the CDR3 reads TGTGCCAGCAGCGCGGGGGGGCAGAAGAACACTGAAGCTTTCTTT. Protein sequence: CASSAGGQKNTEAFF.

As to this clone: Possible read error: a much larger clone is one base away. In the same sample, other DNA sequences code for this CDR3. V usage is TRBV7-9 and J usage is TRBJ1-1; no reliable D call. This CDR3 comprises 11 residues. CDR1 SEHNR and CDR2 FQNEAQ come from the germline V gene (reference sequence). The V gene lost 7 bases and the J gene lost 0 bases, with 3 bases spanning the gap. Here the CDR3 DNA reads TGTGCCAGCACACTGAACACTGAAGCTTTCTTT. This sequence encodes CASTLNTEAFF.

V usage is TRBV19 and J usage is TRBJ1-3, with TRBD1 matching over 7 bases. The CDR3 is 13 amino acids. Trimming took 11 bases from V and 1 from J; bases not matched to a gene: 5. Per the germline V gene, CDR1 is LNHDA and CDR2 is SQIVND (reference sequence). This CDR3 reads CALQGLSGNTIYF. Written as DNA, the CDR3 is TGTGCCCTACAGGGGCTGTCTGGAAACACCATATATTTT.

This chain uses TRBV19 with TRBJ1-5; D gene unclear. Trimming took off 2 bases at V and 7 bases at J, with 15 bases between the two ends. Per germline, CDR1 LNHDA and CDR2 SQIVND (reference sequence). CDR3 size: 15 residues. Written as DNA, the CDR3 is TGTGCCAGTAGTATAAAAATCCCGTCCTGGCAGCCCCAGCATTTT. Translating gives CASSIKIPSWQPQHF.

The chain uses TRBV11-2 and TRBJ2-7, with no clear D. This CDR3 spans 11 amino acids. Germline CDR1 is SGHAT and CDR2 is FQNNGV. The V end was cut by 8 bases, the J end by 2 bases, with 7 bases between. The CDR3 spells CASGRAYEQYF. In nucleotides, the CDR3 is TGTGCCAGCGGCAGAGCCTACGAGCAGTACTTC. Using reference TRBV11-2 and TRBJ2-7 for the parts outside the CDR3, the full variable domain is EAGVAQSPRYKIIEKRQSVAFWCNPISGHATLYWYQQILGQGPKLLIQFQNNGVVDDSQLPKDRFSAERLKGVDSTLKIQPAKLEDSAVYLCASGRAYEQYFGPGTRLTVT.

The chain employs TRBV28 and TRBJ2-3, with 10 bases that match TRBD2. V shed 3 bases, J shed 5 bases, and the junction held 8 bases outside the gene matches. The germline V gene has CDR1 MDHEN and CDR2 SYDVKM. The length of the CDR3 is 16 residues. CDR3 nucleotide sequence: TGTGCCAGCAGTTTTCGAATAGCGGGAGGTATAGATACGCAGTATTTT. It specifies CASSFRIAGGIDTQYF. Combining the CDR3 with reference TRBV28 and TRBJ2-3 gives the whole variable domain DVKVTQSSRYLVKRTGEKVFLECVQDMDHENMFWYRQDPGLGLRLIYFSYDVKMKEKGDIPEGYSVSREKKERFSLILESASTNQTSMYLCASSFRIAGGIDTQYFGPGTRLTVL.

The chain carries TRBV6-4 and TRBJ2-2; 14 bases are a match to TRBD2. There are 18 residues in the CDR3. CDR1 and CDR2 (germline): MRHNA, SNTAGT. The V gene end was trimmed by 3 bases and the J gene end by 7 bases; junction bases not matched to a gene: 10. The CDR3 DNA is TGTGCCAGCAGTGAAGAGGGACTAGCGGGAGTTAGGAGCGGGGAGCTGTTTTTT. It encodes CASSEEGLAGVRSGELFF.

The rearrangement uses TRBV18 and TRBJ1-3; 7 bases align to TRBD1. V lost 4 bases to trimming and J lost 2 bases; unmatched junction nucleotides: 5. This CDR3 has 15 amino acids. Germline V lookup: CDR1 KGHSH, CDR2 LQKENI. The CDR3 region is CASSREGATGNTIYF. Written as DNA, the CDR3 is TGTGCCAGCTCACGTGAGGGGGCGACTGGAAACACCATATATTTT.

This chain links TRBV5-1 with TRBJ2-3; 9 nucleotides align to TRBD2. CDR3 length: 16 residues. The germline V gene has CDR1 SGHRS and CDR2 YFSETQ. The trim removed 4 bases at V and 2 bases at J, leaving 8 bases unmatched. In DNA, the CDR3 is TGCGCCAGCAGCATCCCCAGCGGGAGGATCACAGATACGCAGTATTTT. This encodes CASSIPSGRITDTQYF.

CDR3 DNA sequence: TGCAGCGTTGAAACAGCTGACTACGAGCAGTACTTC. Amino acid sequence: CSVETADYEQYF. This chain uses TRBV29-1 with TRBJ2-7, with D hard to call. Germline loops: CDR1 SQVTM, CDR2 ANQGSEA. The CDR3 is made up of 12 amino acids. V lost 2 bases and J lost 3, with 8 bases in between.

J is TRBJ1-5 and V is TRBV6-6; no clear D. V was clipped by 7 bases and J by 3 bases, with 13 bases between them. Germline-derived CDR1 and CDR2 are MNHNY and SVGAGI (reference sequence). This CDR3 is 14 amino acids long. Here the CDR3 DNA reads TGTGCCAGCACCGACCTTATTATCAATCAGCCCCAGCATTTT. Residues: CASTDLIINQPQHF.

The gene calls are TRBV9 and TRBJ2-1; 7 bases align to TRBD2. With V trimmed by 0 bases and J by 10 bases, 13 bases remained unmatched. This CDR3 is built from 16 residues. CDR1 SGDLS and CDR2 YYNGEE come from the germline V gene. CDR3 loop: CASSVGLREIVGEQFF. CDR3 sequence (DNA): TGTGCCAGCAGCGTAGGGTTGCGGGAGATCGTAGGAGAGCAGTTCTTC.

This sequence joins TRBV7-7 and TRBJ2-3, with D uncertain. From germline, CDR1 is SSHAT and CDR2 FNYEAQ (reference sequence). The length of the CDR3 is 16 residues. V lost 5 bases to trimming and J lost 0 bases, with 15 bases between them. DNA of the CDR3: TGTGCCAGCAGCCCAGGACCCCGGCTGAGCACAGATACGCAGTATTTT. The encoded protein is CASSPGPRLSTDTQYF.

V and J are TRBV7-2 and TRBJ2-2, with D maybe TRBD1 (5 bases). The CDR3 runs to 13 residues. Germline V CDR1 and CDR2: SGHTA, FQGNSA. V lost 5 bases to trimming and J lost 6 bases, with 10 bases between them. This CDR3 reads CASSGPRAGELFF. CDR3 coding DNA: TGTGCCAGCAGCGGACCCAGGGCCGGGGAGCTGTTTTTT.

The chain uses TRBV5-4 and TRBJ2-7, with D possibly matching TRBD1 (6 bases). The CDR3 runs 15 residues. Germline CDR1 reads SGHNT; CDR2 reads YYREEE (reference sequence). Trimming removed 0 bases from V and 1 base from J, with 11 bases in between. The CDR3 region is CASSLAKGGSYEQYF. The CDR3 DNA reads as TGTGCCAGCAGCTTGGCCAAAGGGGGATCCTACGAGCAGTACTTC.

The rearrangement joins TRBV7-2 to TRBJ2-7; D unresolved. This CDR3 spans 12 amino acids. V shed 5 bases and J shed 2 bases, with 7 bases lying between them. Germline CDR1 reads SGHTA; CDR2 reads FQGNSA. The CDR3 protein is CASSPRAYEQYF. In nucleotides, the CDR3 is TGTGCCAGCAGCCCCCGAGCCTACGAGCAGTACTTC.

V gene TRBV2 combines with J gene TRBJ1-2; weak D call: TRBD1 (5 bases). Germline-derived CDR1 and CDR2 are SNHLY and FYNNEI. The V end lost 6 bases, the J end lost 4 bases, and 9 bases lay between the germline ends. The CDR3 length is 12 residues. CDR3 sequence reads: CASRTESYGYTF. The CDR3 nucleotides read TGTGCCAGCAGGACAGAAAGCTATGGCTACACCTTC.

This chain uses TRBV13 with TRBJ2-5; D is possibly TRBD1 or TRBD2 (5 bases each). Germline V gene lookup returns CDR1 PRHDT and CDR2 FYEKMQ (reference sequence). Trimming took off 6 bases at V and 5 bases at J, with 19 bases between the two ends. This CDR3 region has 15 residues. CDR3 nucleotides: TGTGCCAGCAGTCGGGACCTCACGAGGGGTGAGACCCAGTACTTC. This gives the protein CASSRDLTRGETQYF.

The rearrangement links TRBV6-5 to TRBJ2-7; the D gene is possibly TRBD1 (6 bases). Germline assignment: CDR1 MNHEY and CDR2 SVGAGI. V lost 6 bases, J lost 6 bases, and 12 bases lay in between. This CDR3 has 12 amino acids. CDR3 in amino acids: CASSPTRGEQYF. CDR3 coding DNA: TGTGCCAGCAGCCCAACCAGGGGCGAGCAGTACTTC.